Each of the 27 T cell receptor beta chains below was sequenced from the same sample in a study of OX40 agonist ivuxolimab in advanced cancers. Libraries were prepared by immunoSEQ multiplex PCR; TCRdb keeps only in-frame clonotypes and omits some of them. The data show 90,000 to 120,000 clones, 90% seen once. The starting material was CD4+ or CD8+ T cells sorted from blood, obtained in a trial of the OX40 agonist ivuxolimab. The receptors were sampled from an adult with an advanced solid tumor such as melanoma, head and neck, liver or kidney cancer.

This clone was observed a single time. V usage is TRBV28 and J usage is TRBJ2-7, with TRBD1 matching 7 bases. CDR1 and CDR2 from the germline V gene are MDHEN and SYDVKM. The CDR3 consists of 13 residues. Losses at the gene ends were 5 bases for V and 4 bases for J; bases not matched to a gene: 5. The CDR3, as DNA: TGTGCCAGCAGTCGTACAGGGGAGTACGAGCAGTACTTC. Protein product: CASSRTGEYEQYF.

The genes are TRBV5-6 and TRBJ2-3, with 11 positions matching TRBD2. CDR1 and CDR2 from the germline V gene are SGHDT and YYEEEE. The CDR3 totals 19 residues. Trimming took 0 bases from V and 0 from J; bases not matched to a gene: 9. Here the CDR3 DNA reads TGTGCCAGCAGCTTGGCCCTTCTAGCGGGAGGTTCTAGCACAGATACGCAGTATTTT. Protein sequence: CASSLALLAGGSSTDTQYF.

This clone was counted once. This chain uses TRBV28 with TRBJ2-3, with a weak D call TRBD2 (5 bases). CDR3 length equals 16 residues. Germline V lookup: CDR1 MDHEN, CDR2 SYDVKM. The V gene lost 5 bases and the J gene lost 2 bases, with 17 bases spanning the gap. The CDR3 bases are TGTGCCAGCAGTCCATCTCCGGGGTTCACCACAGATACGCAGTATTTT. Translating it yields CASSPSPGFTTDTQYF.

The V call is TRBV30, the J call TRBJ1-2; a possible D gene is TRBD1 (5 bases). The V end lost 0 bases, the J end lost 5 bases, and 13 bases lay between the germline ends. This CDR3 has 14 amino acids. In germline, CDR1 is GTSNPN, CDR2 SVGIG (reference sequence). CDR3 residues: CAWSVGALGYGYTF. The DNA of the CDR3 is TGTGCCTGGAGTGTAGGGGCCCTCGGGTATGGCTACACCTTC.

The chain combines TRBV5-1 with TRBJ1-2; no firm D call. The ends were cut back, 3 bases at V and 6 bases at J, with 9 bases in the middle. CDR1 is SGHRS and CDR2 is YFSETQ in the germline V gene. The CDR3 has 12 residues. CDR3 nucleotide sequence: TGCGCCAGCAGCTCCGGCGGGCATGGCTACACCTTC. It codes for CASSSGGHGYTF.

The chain combines TRBV5-4 with TRBJ2-3; 8 nucleotides line up with TRBD1. CDR3 size: 16 residues. Germline trimming cut 6 bases from V and 4 bases from J; bases unmatched to any gene: 13. Germline assignment: CDR1 SGHNT and CDR2 YYREEE (reference sequence). CDR3 coding DNA: TGTGCCAGCAACCGGGGCTCAGGGGGCACGCCAGATACGCAGTATTTT. This encodes CASNRGSGGTPDTQYF.

This chain links TRBV7-2 with TRBJ1-2, with a weak D call TRBD1 (5 bases). Germline lookup yields CDR1 SGHTA and CDR2 FQGNSA. The ends were cut back, 5 bases at V and 4 bases at J, with 14 bases in the middle. The CDR3 consists of 14 residues. The CDR3 DNA reads as TGTGCCAGCAGCCCCGGGACCCCTGGCTATGGCTACACCTTC. Translating gives CASSPGTPGYGYTF.

This clone has a single count. This chain joins TRBV6-1 and TRBJ1-1, with D uncertain. The CDR3 consists of 13 residues. Germline-derived CDR1 and CDR2 are MNHNS and SASEGT. Trimming pared 3 bases from V and 0 bases from J, leaving 5 bases between. CDR3 sequence: CASSDYLNTEAFF. The CDR3 nucleotides read TGTGCCAGCAGTGACTATCTGAACACTGAAGCTTTCTTT.

The rearrangement uses TRBV6-5 and TRBJ2-3; 8 nucleotides match TRBD2. The junction had 5 bases not matched to a gene; V was cut back by 0 bases and J by 3 bases. CDR3 length: 16 residues. Germline CDR1 is MNHEY and CDR2 is SVGAGI. The CDR3, as DNA: TGTGCCAGCAGTTACTCGTGGTTAGCGGGGACAGATACGCAGTATTTT. It specifies CASSYSWLAGTDTQYF.

The chain couples TRBV4-3 to TRBJ1-4; 9 bases line up with TRBD1. This CDR3 has 16 amino acids. The J segment lost 5 bases and the V segment lost 4 bases, leaving 8 bases of the junction unmatched. The V gene's germline CDR1 is LGHNA and CDR2 YSLEER. DNA for the CDR3: TGCGCCAGCAGCCGGGGACAGGGCGGAGTAAATGAAAAACTGTTTTTT. Residues: CASSRGQGGVNEKLFF.

The chain couples TRBV4-3 to TRBJ1-4; D is ambiguous. The germline V gene encodes CDR1 LGHNA and CDR2 YSLEER. Between the trimmed V and J ends, which lost 4 bases and 3 bases, there was a span of 15 bases. The CDR3 consists of 16 residues. The CDR3 protein is CASSRLWGEANEKLFF. In DNA, the CDR3 is TGCGCCAGCAGCCGACTGTGGGGTGAGGCTAATGAAAAACTGTTTTTT.

The V call is TRBV5-5, the J call TRBJ2-7, with TRBD1 matching 7 bases. The V gene end was trimmed by 0 bases and the J gene end by 5 bases; junction bases not matched to a gene: 8. CDR3 length: 15 residues. Germline V gives CDR1 SGHKS, CDR2 YYEKEE (reference sequence). CDR3 region: CASSLATGALNEQYF. The CDR3 DNA sequence: TGTGCCAGCAGCTTGGCTACAGGGGCGCTCAACGAGCAGTACTTC.

The V and J genes are TRBV27 and TRBJ2-7; D unclear. CDR1 and CDR2 (germline): MNHEY, SMNVEV (reference sequence). The CDR3 has 14 residues. The V and J ends lost 2 bases and 0 bases respectively, with 8 bases between them. The CDR3: CASSLVRSSYEQYF. CDR3 in DNA: TGTGCCAGCAGTTTAGTCCGGAGCTCCTACGAGCAGTACTTC.

The rearrangement links TRBV7-2 to TRBJ2-1; the D gene could be TRBD1 or TRBD2 (6 bases each). V was cut by 0 bases and J by 4 bases, with 13 bases left in between. The CDR3 is 16 amino acids. Germline assignment: CDR1 SGHTA and CDR2 FQGNSA. This CDR3 is CASSLAETRGYNEQFF. CDR3 DNA sequence: TGTGCCAGCAGCTTAGCAGAGACTAGGGGGTACAATGAGCAGTTCTTC.

This clone appeared once. This rearrangement joins TRBV11-2 to TRBJ2-1, with D uncertain. V lost 1 base and J lost 5, with 6 bases in between. The CDR3 sequence is 13 residues long. Germline V gives CDR1 SGHAT, CDR2 FQNNGV. The CDR3 bases are TGTGCCAGCAGCTTAGGTCCCAACAATGAGCAGTTCTTC. Encoded protein: CASSLGPNNEQFF.

The gene calls are TRBV6-5 and TRBJ1-1, with 7 bases identical to TRBD1. Trimming took 8 bases from V and 5 from J; bases not matched to a gene: 11. The germline V gene has CDR1 MNHEY and CDR2 SVGAGI. This CDR3 contains 14 residues. CDR3 sequence reads: CASRRDSVRTEAFF. The CDR3 coding sequence is TGTGCCAGCCGCCGGGACAGCGTAAGGACTGAAGCTTTCTTT.

V and J are TRBV6-5 and TRBJ1-2, with D possibly being TRBD1 (6 bases). This CDR3 is built from 14 residues. Trimming took 6 bases from V and 0 from J, leaving 11 bases between them. Germline V lookup: CDR1 MNHEY, CDR2 SVGAGI. The CDR3, as DNA: TGTGCCAGCAGGGGTGGGGGGCCTAACTATGGCTACACCTTC. The encoded protein is CASRGGGPNYGYTF.

V is TRBV11-2 and J is TRBJ1-3; D is possibly TRBD1 (5 bases). This CDR3 is built from 14 residues. The germline gives CDR1 SGHAT, CDR2 FQNNGV. Between the trimmed V and J ends, which lost 2 bases and 5 bases, there was a span of 10 bases. The CDR3 DNA reads as TGTGCCAGCAGCTTAATGCCGGGACGAAACACCATATATTTT. It is translated as CASSLMPGRNTIYF.

This chain connects TRBV4-1 to TRBJ2-7; D gene ambiguous. Trimming left V 2 bases short and J 4 bases short, with 12 bases between. CDR1 is MGHRA, CDR2 YSYEKL, per germline. The CDR3 covers 14 residues. CDR3 sequence: CASSQLTPPYEQYF. The CDR3 DNA reads as TGCGCCAGCAGCCAATTGACACCTCCTTACGAGCAGTACTTC.

CDR3 amino acids: CASSPGTRNTIYF. The DNA of the CDR3 is TGTGCCAGCAGCCCGGGGACAAGAAACACCATATATTTT. The J gene is TRBJ1-3, the V gene TRBV11-2, with D tentatively TRBD1 (6 bases). Germline V gene data show CDR1 as SGHAT and CDR2 as FQNNGV. Deletions cut 5 bases from V and 5 bases from J, with 10 bases between. This CDR3 contains 13 residues.

The chain links TRBV7-2 to TRBJ2-7, with 7 bases that match TRBD2. The CDR3 spans 16 residues. V lost 1 base, J lost 2 bases, and 8 bases stayed unmatched. In germline, CDR1 is SGHTA, CDR2 FQGNSA. CDR3 residues: CASSLVSSGTTYEQYF. For the CDR3, the DNA is TGTGCCAGCAGCTTAGTGTCTAGCGGTACTACCTACGAGCAGTACTTC.

The count of this clone is one. The CDR3 DNA sequence: TGTGCCAGCTCCCCGGATCAGTTCCAGAGGGGTGAGCAGTTCTTC. It encodes CASSPDQFQRGEQFF. The chain is built from TRBV6-5 and TRBJ2-1, with D perhaps TRBD1 or TRBD2 (5 bases each). Germline CDR1 and CDR2: MNHEY and SVGAGI. There are 15 residues in the CDR3. V was clipped by 8 bases and J by 9 bases, with 23 bases between them.

The gene calls are TRBV7-2 and TRBJ2-7, with unresolved D. The germline V and J ends were trimmed by 0 bases and 2 bases, with 8 bases remaining between them. Germline V lookup: CDR1 SGHTA, CDR2 FQGNSA. The CDR3 totals 14 residues. The DNA of the CDR3 is TGTGCCAGCAGCTTAGCATTTCTCGCCTACGAGCAGTACTTC. Translation: CASSLAFLAYEQYF.

The rearrangement links TRBV9 to TRBJ1-1; 8 nucleotides match TRBD1. CDR1 SGDLS and CDR2 YYNGEE come from the germline V gene. This CDR3 comprises 15 residues. The J segment lost 4 bases and the V segment lost 4 bases, leaving 9 bases of the junction unmatched. CDR3 loop: CASSTHGQGPTEAFF. The CDR3 nucleotides read TGTGCCAGCAGCACACACGGACAGGGTCCCACTGAAGCTTTCTTT.

The genes are TRBV28 and TRBJ2-7, with TRBD1 as a possible D gene (8 bases). There are 14 residues in the CDR3. Germline CDR1 reads MDHEN; CDR2 reads SYDVKM. V was cut by 5 bases and J by 5 bases, with 16 bases left in between. The CDR3 nucleotides read TGTGCCAGCAGTCTCCGACAGGGGAGGGACGAGCAGTACTTC. It yields the protein CASSLRQGRDEQYF.

CDR3: CASSKGTSGRAADTQYF. The CDR3 DNA follows: TGTGCCAGCAGCAAGGGGACTAGCGGGAGGGCTGCAGATACGCAGTATTTT. The rearrangement uses TRBV9 and TRBJ2-3; 16 bases line up with TRBD2. This CDR3 has 17 residues. Germline loops: CDR1 SGDLS, CDR2 YYNGEE. With V trimmed by 4 bases and J by 4 bases, 6 bases remained unmatched.

CDR3 coding DNA: TGCGCCAGCAGCCAATCCACTAGCGGAGCTCGAGAGACCCAGTACTTC. It translates to CASSQSTSGARETQYF. J is TRBJ2-5 and V is TRBV4-3, with 8 bases matching TRBD2. CDR1 and CDR2 (germline): LGHNA, YSLEER. The junction had 9 bases not matched to a gene; V was cut back by 2 bases and J by 4 bases. The CDR3 runs to 16 residues.